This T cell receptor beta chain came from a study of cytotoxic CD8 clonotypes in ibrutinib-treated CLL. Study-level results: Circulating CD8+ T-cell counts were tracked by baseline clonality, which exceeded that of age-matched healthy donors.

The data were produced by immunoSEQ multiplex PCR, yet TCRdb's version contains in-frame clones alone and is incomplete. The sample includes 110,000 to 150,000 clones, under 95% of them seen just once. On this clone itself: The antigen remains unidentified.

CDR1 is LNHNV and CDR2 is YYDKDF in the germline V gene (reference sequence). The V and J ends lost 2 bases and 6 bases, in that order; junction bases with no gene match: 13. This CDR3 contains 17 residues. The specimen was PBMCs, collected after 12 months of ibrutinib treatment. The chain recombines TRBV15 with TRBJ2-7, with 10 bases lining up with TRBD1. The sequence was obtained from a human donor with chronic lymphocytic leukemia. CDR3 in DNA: TGTGCCACCAGCAGAAAGCGAGGGACAGGGGAACGGGGCGAGCAGTACTTC. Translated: CATSRKRGTGERGEQYF.